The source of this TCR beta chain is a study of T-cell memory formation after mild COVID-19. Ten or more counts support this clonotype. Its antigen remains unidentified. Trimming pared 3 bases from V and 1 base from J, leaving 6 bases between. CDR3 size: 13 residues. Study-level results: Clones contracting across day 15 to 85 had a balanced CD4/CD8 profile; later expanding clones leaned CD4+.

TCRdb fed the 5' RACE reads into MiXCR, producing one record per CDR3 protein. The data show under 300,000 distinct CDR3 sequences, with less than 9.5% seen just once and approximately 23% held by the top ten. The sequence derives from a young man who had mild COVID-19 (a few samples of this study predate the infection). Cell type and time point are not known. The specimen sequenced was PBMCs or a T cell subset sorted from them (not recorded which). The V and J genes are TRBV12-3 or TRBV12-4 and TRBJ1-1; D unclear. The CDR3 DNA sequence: TGTGCCAGCAGTTTGAGACCGAACACTGAAGCTTTCTTT. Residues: CASSLRPNTEAFF.